This entry describes one T cell receptor (beta chain). Its antigen remains unknown. The source of the sample is a study of vaccination and CD4 T cells after COVID-19. Treatment specified: approximately 9-day PBMC culture with coronavirus spike peptide pools or control peptides (ViraFEST assay). Deletions cut 6 bases from V and 8 bases from J, with 11 bases between. This CDR3 has 13 residues. Researchers used the Oncomine TCR Beta short-read assay to sequence DNA from cultured CD4+ T cells. TCRdb redid the calling of the PCR reads with MiXCR, one entry per CDR3 protein. The repertoire holds approximately 25,000 distinct CDR3 sequences, with roughly 60% as singletons.

The TCR originated in a human donor who had recovered from COVID-19. This rearrangement joins TRBV12-3 or TRBV12-4 to TRBJ1-6; weak D call: TRBD1 (6 bases). The material sequenced was CD4+ T cells from blood, cultured in vitro. CDR3 sequence: CASSQGMDSPLHF. Here the CDR3 DNA reads TGTGCCAGCAGCCAGGGGATGGATTCACCCCTCCACTTT.